The clone carrying this T cell receptor beta chain occurred a few times. Repertoires were generated with immunoSEQ multiplex PCR, while TCRdb's copy carries only in-frame clones and drops some. The table has hundreds of thousands of clones, roughly 80% seen once. This CDR3 region has 11 residues. The germline V gene encodes CDR1 SGHRS and CDR2 YFSETQ. Trimming shortened V by 4 bases and J by 8 bases, and 6 bases separated the two germline ends. Study members were between roughly 18 and 100 years old and lived in 20 to 30 US regions. The sample belongs to a study of blood T cell repertoires in COVID-19.

Sequencing was performed on PBMCs or T cells enriched from blood (not recorded which). V usage is TRBV5-1 and J usage is TRBJ2-2; no clear D gene. The sequence was collected from a woman aged 40 to 50 who had been exposed to COVID-19. CDR3 DNA sequence: TGCGCCAGCAGCCTCCGGGGGGAGCTGTTTTTT. Protein: CASSLRGELFF.